This T cell receptor (beta chain) was captured by sequencing in a study of PD-1 blockade in classical Hodgkin lymphoma. This sample's time point: cycle 4 day 1 (C4D1), after five to seven weeks of nivolumab. All trial patients relapsed after autologous stem cell transplantation. Germline V gene lookup returns CDR1 MGHRA and CDR2 YSYEKL. Trimming cost V 4 bases and J 2 bases, with 15 bases left between them. The CDR3 extends over 15 amino acids. Profiling relied on immunoSEQ multiplex PCR, and the TCRdb table lists in-frame clones only, not all of them. Of about 33,000 clones listed, approximately 68% are singletons.

The TCR comes from a human donor with classical Hodgkin lymphoma. The input for sequencing was peripheral blood mononuclear cells (PBMCs), taken before the fourth cycle of nivolumab. This sequence joins TRBV4-1 and TRBJ2-7, with D uncertain. The CDR3 loop reads CASSLNLARPYEQYF. The CDR3, as DNA: TGCGCCAGCAGCCTTAACCTGGCTCGGCCCTACGAGCAGTACTTC.